Below are 16 T cell receptor beta chains sequenced from a single sample in a study of immune evolution from preneoplasia to lung adenocarcinoma. The repertoire was sequenced with immunoSEQ multiplex PCR; TCRdb's copy has only in-frame clones and lacks some. The sample carries around 4,700 clones, roughly 72% recorded once. Source material: FFPE adjacent normal lung tissue. Receptors originate from a person aged 60 to 80 with lung adenocarcinoma.

The chain has TRBV6-5 and TRBJ2-5; 12 bases fit TRBD2. V dropped 6 bases and J dropped 5; count of bases not matched to a gene: 7. Germline CDR1 is MNHEY and CDR2 is SVGAGI. The CDR3 extends over 15 amino acids. CDR3 amino acids: CASRTTSGSTETQYF. The CDR3 region has the DNA TGTGCCAGCAGGACGACTAGCGGGAGTACGGAGACCCAGTACTTC.

CDR3 residues: CASSPTDESYEQYF. The CDR3 DNA sequence: TGTGCCAGCAGCCCGACAGACGAATCCTACGAGCAGTACTTC. The V call is TRBV9, the J call TRBJ2-7; perhaps TRBD1 as D (5 bases). The V and J ends lost 4 bases and 1 base respectively, with 12 bases between them. The CDR3 consists of 14 residues. The germline V gene has CDR1 SGDLS and CDR2 YYNGEE.

The chain joins TRBV18 to TRBJ1-3; D remains unclear. V gave up 1 base and J gave up 0 bases, with 10 bases separating them. The CDR3 runs 16 residues. Germline lookup yields CDR1 KGHSH and CDR2 LQKENI. This CDR3 reads CASSPRAGPSGNTIYF. The CDR3 DNA follows: TGTGCCAGCTCACCACGCGCGGGCCCCTCTGGAAACACCATATATTTT. The full variable domain, completed using reference TRBV18 and TRBJ1-3, is NAGVMQNPRHLVRRRGQEARLRCSPMKGHSHVYWYRQLPEEGLKFMVYLQKENIIDESGMPKERFSAEFPKEGPSILRIQQVVRGDSAAYFCASSPRAGPSGNTIYFGEGSWLTVV.

This clone has more than one count but fewer than ten. The chain couples TRBV7-6 to TRBJ2-1; 7 nucleotides line up with TRBD1. Unmatched junction bases numbered 7, after V lost 5 bases and J lost 0 bases. Germline lookup yields CDR1 SGHVS and CDR2 FNYEAQ. This CDR3 spans 16 amino acids. The CDR3 protein is CASSRGQLSSYNEQFF. CDR3 coding DNA: TGTGCCAGCAGCAGGGGACAGTTAAGCTCCTACAATGAGCAGTTCTTC.

The CDR3 reads CATSSGGTGVGYTF. CDR3 nucleotides: TGTGCCACCAGCAGCGGCGGGACAGGGGTTGGCTACACCTTC. The chain links TRBV15 to TRBJ1-2, with 10 bases identical to TRBD1. J was trimmed by 7 bases and V by 3 bases; bases with no gene match: 5. Germline loops: CDR1 LNHNV, CDR2 YYDKDF (reference sequence). The CDR3 runs 14 residues.

J is TRBJ2-2 and V is TRBV4-1; 8 nucleotides line up with TRBD1. The junction had 8 bases not matched to a gene; V was cut back by 0 bases and J by 5 bases. CDR1 MGHRA and CDR2 YSYEKL come from the germline V gene. The CDR3 loop spans 17 amino acids. The CDR3 DNA follows: TGCGCCAGCAGCCAAGATAAGGGACAGGCGAGGACCGGGGAGCTGTTTTTT. This encodes CASSQDKGQARTGELFF.

V is TRBV4-2 and J is TRBJ2-7; 11 bases are a match to TRBD1. The CDR3 runs 15 residues. Germline values: CDR1 LGHNA, CDR2 YNFKEQ. Trimming removed 3 bases from V and 5 bases from J; junction bases left unmatched: 6. Here the CDR3 DNA reads TGTGCCAGCAGCCAGGGACAGGGGGTTTTGAACGAGCAGTACTTC. The encoded protein is CASSQGQGVLNEQYF.

The chain joins TRBV10-3 to TRBJ2-1, with D perhaps assigned TRBD1 or TRBD2 (6 bases each). V was shortened by 3 bases and J by 5 bases, with 14 bases between the two germline ends. Germline CDR1 and CDR2: ENHRY and SYGVKD. CDR3 length: 15 amino acids. CDR3 amino acids: CAISDSRGADNEQFF. CDR3 bases: TGTGCCATCAGTGATTCAAGGGGGGCGGACAATGAGCAGTTCTTC.

This chain uses TRBV5-3 with TRBJ2-1; D call uncertain. TRBV5-3 is labeled an ORF, and its function is uncertain. The CDR3 totals 14 residues. Trimming stripped 8 bases from V and 2 bases from J, with 14 bases between. The DNA for the CDR3 is TGTGCCAGCAGCAGAGACGGAACCTACAATGAGCAGTTCTTC. Translating gives CASSRDGTYNEQFF.

A single count supports this clone. J is TRBJ1-5 and V is TRBV30; 7 bases are a match to TRBD1. Germline values: CDR1 GTSNPN, CDR2 SVGIG (reference sequence). The ends lost 7 bases at V and 3 bases at J; junction bases unmatched: 12. CDR3 length: 15 residues. CDR3 region: CAYGEGQGVNQPQHF. The CDR3 region has the DNA TGTGCCTATGGTGAGGGGCAGGGGGTCAATCAGCCCCAGCATTTT.

This clone is labeled as large. This rearrangement joins TRBV5-6 to TRBJ1-1; weak D call: TRBD1 (5 bases). Germline V gene sequence: CDR1 SGHDT, CDR2 YYEEEE. Trimming took off 7 bases at V and 1 base at J, with 14 bases between the two ends. The CDR3 spans 14 residues. The CDR3 here is CASEPGRPNTEAFF. The CDR3 bases are TGTGCCAGCGAACCGGGACGTCCGAACACTGAAGCTTTCTTT. The whole variable domain, filled in from reference TRBV5-6 and TRBJ1-1, reads DAGVTQSPTHLIKTRGQQVTLRCSPKSGHDTVSWYQQALGQGPQFIFQYYEEEERQRGNFPDRFSGHQFPNYSSELNVNALLLGDSALYLCASEPGRPNTEAFFGQGTRLTVV.

The V gene is TRBV28, the J gene TRBJ2-3; unclear D gene. The CDR3 is 13 amino acids. Germline assignment: CDR1 MDHEN and CDR2 SYDVKM. V lost 2 bases to trimming and J lost 2 bases, with 5 bases between them. The CDR3 DNA follows: TGTGCCAGCAGTTTAATTACCACAGATACGCAGTATTTT. Protein: CASSLITTDTQYF.

In this sample, this clone turned up once. The chain is built from TRBV19 and TRBJ1-5; D is unresolved. Germline CDR1 and CDR2: LNHDA and SQIVND (reference sequence). This CDR3 has 15 residues. The V end was cut by 3 bases, the J end by 4 bases, with 13 bases between. For the CDR3, the DNA is TGTGCCAGTAGTATCTTATTGAGGGTGAATCAGCCCCAGCATTTT. This sequence encodes CASSILLRVNQPQHF.

This clone was counted a few times. The V gene is TRBV5-1, the J gene TRBJ2-2; weak D call: TRBD1 (6 bases). This CDR3 spans 14 amino acids. The V end was cut by 1 base, the J end by 7 bases, with 11 bases between. CDR1 is SGHRS and CDR2 is YFSETQ in the germline V gene. This chain's CDR3 is CASSLQGQGGELFF. In DNA, the CDR3 is TGCGCCAGCAGCTTGCAGGGGCAGGGCGGGGAGCTGTTTTTT.

The chain uses TRBV4-1 and TRBJ2-2; TRBD1 agrees at 8 bases. The CDR3 is 18 residues long. V trimming: 0 bases; J trimming: 2 bases; junction bases outside the gene matches: 8. From germline, CDR1 is MGHRA and CDR2 YSYEKL. CDR3 amino acids: CASSQDPRGRVNTGELFF. The CDR3 DNA reads TGCGCCAGCAGCCAAGATCCCAGGGGGCGCGTCAACACCGGGGAGCTGTTTTTT.

In this sample, this clone turned up once. This chain connects TRBV5-1 to TRBJ2-1, with unresolved D. This CDR3 contains 14 residues. CDR1 and CDR2 from the germline V gene are SGHRS and YFSETQ. Trimming took off 6 bases at V and 0 bases at J, with 10 bases between the two ends. CDR3 sequence reads: CASTPDSSYNEQFF. CDR3 DNA: TGCGCCAGCACTCCAGATAGCTCCTACAATGAGCAGTTCTTC.